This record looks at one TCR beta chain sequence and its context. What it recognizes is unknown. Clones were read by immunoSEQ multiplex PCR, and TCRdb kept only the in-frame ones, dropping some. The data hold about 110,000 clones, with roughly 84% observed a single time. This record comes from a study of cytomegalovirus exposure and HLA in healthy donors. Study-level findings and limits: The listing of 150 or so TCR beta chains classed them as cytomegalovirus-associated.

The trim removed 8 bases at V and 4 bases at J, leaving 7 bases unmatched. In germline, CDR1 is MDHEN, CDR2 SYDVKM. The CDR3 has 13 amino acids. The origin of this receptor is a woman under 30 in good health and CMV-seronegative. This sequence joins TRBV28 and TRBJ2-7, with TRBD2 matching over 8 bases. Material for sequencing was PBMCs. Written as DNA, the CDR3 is TGTGCCAGCCGGGGGGGAGGGAGATACGAGCAGTACTTC. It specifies CASRGGGRYEQYF.